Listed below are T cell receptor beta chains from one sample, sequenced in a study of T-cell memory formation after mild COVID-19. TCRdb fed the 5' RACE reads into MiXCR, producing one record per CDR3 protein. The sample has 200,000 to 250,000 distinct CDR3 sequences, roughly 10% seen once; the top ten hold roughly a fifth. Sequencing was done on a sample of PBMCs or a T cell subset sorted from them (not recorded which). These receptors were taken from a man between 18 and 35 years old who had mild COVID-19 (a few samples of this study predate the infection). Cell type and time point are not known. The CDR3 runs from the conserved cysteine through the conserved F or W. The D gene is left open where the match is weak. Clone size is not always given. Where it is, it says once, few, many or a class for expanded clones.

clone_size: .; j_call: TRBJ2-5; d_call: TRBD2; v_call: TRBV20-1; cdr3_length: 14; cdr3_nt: TGCAGTGCTTCACTAGCGGGGGGCGAAGAGACCCAGTACTTC; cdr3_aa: CSASLAGGEETQYF
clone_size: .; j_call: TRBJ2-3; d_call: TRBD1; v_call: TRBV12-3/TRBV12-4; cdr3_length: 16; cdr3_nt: TGTGCCAGCAGTCTAAGCGGGACAGGGATAACAGATACGCAGTATTTT; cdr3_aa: CASSLSGTGITDTQYF
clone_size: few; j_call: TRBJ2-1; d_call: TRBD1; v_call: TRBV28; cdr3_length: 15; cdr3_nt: TGTGCCAGCAGCGCGCACAGGGGGCGGGACAATGAGCAGTTCTTC; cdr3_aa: CASSAHRGRDNEQFF
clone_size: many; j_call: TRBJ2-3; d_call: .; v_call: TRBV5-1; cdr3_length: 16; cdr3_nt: TGCGCCAGCAGCCCAAGGGTTAAGGATCCCACAGATACGCAGTATTTT; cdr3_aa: CASSPRVKDPTDTQYF
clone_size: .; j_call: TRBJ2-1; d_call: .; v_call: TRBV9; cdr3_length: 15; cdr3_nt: TGTGCCAGCAGCGTTGGGAGCACCCCAAACAATGAGCAGTTCTTC; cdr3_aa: CASSVGSTPNNEQFF
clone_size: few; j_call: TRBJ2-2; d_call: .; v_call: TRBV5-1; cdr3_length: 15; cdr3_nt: TGCGCCAGCAGCTTGGTGGTAGGCAACACCGGGGAGCTGTTTTTT; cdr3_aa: CASSLVVGNTGELFF
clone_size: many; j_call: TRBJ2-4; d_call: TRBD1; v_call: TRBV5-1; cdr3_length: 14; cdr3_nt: TGCGCCAGCAGCCTAGGACAGGGAATCAACATTCAGTACTTC; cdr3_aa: CASSLGQGINIQYF
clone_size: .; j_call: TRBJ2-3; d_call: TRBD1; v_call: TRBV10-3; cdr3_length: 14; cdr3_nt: TGTGCCATCAGGTGGACAGGGAGCACAGATACGCAGTATTTT; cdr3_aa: CAIRWTGSTDTQYF
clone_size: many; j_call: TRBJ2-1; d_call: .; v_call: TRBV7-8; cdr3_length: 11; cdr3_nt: TGTGCCAGCAGCCGAGGCAATGAGCAGTTCTTC; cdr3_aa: CASSRGNEQFF
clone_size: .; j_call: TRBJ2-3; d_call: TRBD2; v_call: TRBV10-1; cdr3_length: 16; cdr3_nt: TGCGCCAGCAGTTCAGCGGGGACTAGCGGGGGGGATACGCAGTATTTT; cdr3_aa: CASSSAGTSGGDTQYF
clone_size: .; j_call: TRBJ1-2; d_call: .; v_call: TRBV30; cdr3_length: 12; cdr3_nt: TGTGCCTGGGCAGGGGTCTCCTATGGCTACACCTTC; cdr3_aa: CAWAGVSYGYTF
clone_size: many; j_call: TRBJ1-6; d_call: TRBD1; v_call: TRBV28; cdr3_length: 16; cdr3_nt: TGTGCCAGCAGTCTACAGGGGAGCTCCTATAATTCACCCCTCCACTTT; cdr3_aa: CASSLQGSSYNSPLHF
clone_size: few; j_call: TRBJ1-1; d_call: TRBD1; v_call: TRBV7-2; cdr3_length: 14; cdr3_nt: TGTGCCAGCAGCTTCGAGGGGGCTCGTAGTGAAGCTTTCTTT; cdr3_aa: CASSFEGARSEAFF
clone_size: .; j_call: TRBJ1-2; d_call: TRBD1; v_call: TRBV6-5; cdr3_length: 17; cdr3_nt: TGTGCCAGCAGTTACTTCTCGGGACAGGGTTTCCACTATGGCTACACCTTC; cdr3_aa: CASSYFSGQGFHYGYTF
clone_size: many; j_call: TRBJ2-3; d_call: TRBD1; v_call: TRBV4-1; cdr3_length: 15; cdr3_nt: TGCGCCAGCAGCCAGCACGGACAGGGCCCAGATACGCAGTATTTT; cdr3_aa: CASSQHGQGPDTQYF
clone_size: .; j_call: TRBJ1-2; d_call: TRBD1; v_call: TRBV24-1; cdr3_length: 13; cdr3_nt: TGTGCCACCTCCGGGACAGCTAACTATGGCTACACCTTC; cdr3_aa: CATSGTANYGYTF
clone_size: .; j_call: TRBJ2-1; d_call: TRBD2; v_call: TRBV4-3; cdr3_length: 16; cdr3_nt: TGCGCCAGCAGCCAAGATGCAGCGGGGGGCGTCGATGAGCAGTTCTTC; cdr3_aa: CASSQDAAGGVDEQFF
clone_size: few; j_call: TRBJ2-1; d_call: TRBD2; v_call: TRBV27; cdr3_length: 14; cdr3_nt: TGTGCCAGCGGGTATAGCGGGGGGGCTCCTGAGCAGTTCTTC; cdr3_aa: CASGYSGGAPEQFF
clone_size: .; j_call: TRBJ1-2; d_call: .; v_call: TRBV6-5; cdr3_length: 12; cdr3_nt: TGTGCCAGCCGGAACCATAACTATGGCTACACCTTC; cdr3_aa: CASRNHNYGYTF
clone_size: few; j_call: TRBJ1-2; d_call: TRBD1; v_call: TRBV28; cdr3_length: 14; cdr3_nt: TGTGCCACGAAGACAGGGGGCTCGGGCTATGGCTACACCTTC; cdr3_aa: CATKTGGSGYGYTF
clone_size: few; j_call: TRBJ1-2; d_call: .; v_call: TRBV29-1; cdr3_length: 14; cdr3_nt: TGCAGCGTTGACCCCCGAGAGGAGAACTATGGCTACACCTTC; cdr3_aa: CSVDPREENYGYTF
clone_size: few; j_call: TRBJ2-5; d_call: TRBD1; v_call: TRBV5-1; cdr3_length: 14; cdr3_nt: TGCGCCAGCAGCTTCGGGACAGGTCAAGAGACCCAGTACTTC; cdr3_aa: CASSFGTGQETQYF
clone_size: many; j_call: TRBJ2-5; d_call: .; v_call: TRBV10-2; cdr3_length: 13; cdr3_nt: TGCGCCAGCAGTGAACAGGGCGGGGAGACCCAGTACTTC; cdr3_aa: CASSEQGGETQYF
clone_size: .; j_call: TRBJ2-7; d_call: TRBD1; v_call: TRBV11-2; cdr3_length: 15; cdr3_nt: TGTGCCAGCAGCTTCGATTACAGGGGTCCCTACGAGCAGTACTTC; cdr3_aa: CASSFDYRGPYEQYF
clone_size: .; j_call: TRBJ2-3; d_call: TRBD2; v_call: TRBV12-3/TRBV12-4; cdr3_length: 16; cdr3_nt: TGTGCCAGCAGTATGACTAGCGGGGAACACACAGATACGCAGTATTTT; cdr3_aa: CASSMTSGEHTDTQYF
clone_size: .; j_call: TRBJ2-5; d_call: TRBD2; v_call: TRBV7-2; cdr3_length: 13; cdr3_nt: TGTGCCAGCAGGCGGGGGGCCCAAGAGACCCAGTACTTC; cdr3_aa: CASRRGAQETQYF